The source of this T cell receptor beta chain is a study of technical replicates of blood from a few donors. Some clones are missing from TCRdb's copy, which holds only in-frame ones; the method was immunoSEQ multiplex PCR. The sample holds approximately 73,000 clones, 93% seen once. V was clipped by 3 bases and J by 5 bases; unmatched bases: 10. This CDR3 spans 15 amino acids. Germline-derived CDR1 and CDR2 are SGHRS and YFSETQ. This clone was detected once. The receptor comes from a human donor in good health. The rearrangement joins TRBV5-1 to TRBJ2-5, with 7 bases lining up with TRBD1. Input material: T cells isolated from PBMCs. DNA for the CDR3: TGCGCCAGCAGCTCCTGGGACAGCAGAATGGAGACCCAGTACTTC. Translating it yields CASSSWDSRMETQYF.